Following are 29 T cell receptor beta chains from one sample sequenced in a study of response to subunit inactivated influenza vaccine. TCRdb re-called the RT-PCR reads through MiXCR, storing one row per CDR3 protein. The repertoire holds about 170,000 distinct CDR3 sequences, with roughly 12% as singletons. The data also belong to a second study, concerning T cells expressing NK-cell markers. From that paper: UMIs accompanied the 5'RACE template switching by which TCR beta cDNA was made.

Sequencing was performed on CD8+ T cells sorted from PBMCs, taken 12 days after vaccination. These receptors were collected from a man aged 50-59 years who received an inactivated influenza vaccine.

The V call is TRBV20-1, the J call TRBJ1-1; unclear D gene. The CDR3 runs 15 residues. The V and J ends lost 0 bases and 4 bases respectively, with 15 bases between them. Germline loops: CDR1 DFQATT, CDR2 SNEGSKA (reference sequence). CDR3 sequence: CSARDSGGSGTEAFF. Written as DNA, the CDR3 is TGCAGTGCTAGAGATTCGGGAGGATCGGGCACTGAAGCTTTCTTT.

This clonotype showed up many times. V and J are TRBV15 and TRBJ2-1; D gene unclear. Trimming took 5 bases from V and 1 from J, leaving 12 bases between them. In germline, CDR1 is LNHNV, CDR2 YYDKDF (reference sequence). This CDR3 comprises 15 residues. This CDR3 is CATSPRVGSYNEQFF. In nucleotides, the CDR3 is TGTGCCACCAGCCCCCGGGTGGGGTCCTACAATGAGCAGTTCTTC.

This clonotype was seen more than once but under ten times. The V call is TRBV4-1, the J call TRBJ1-2; maybe TRBD1 (5 bases). CDR3 size: 16 residues. The germline V gene encodes CDR1 MGHRA and CDR2 YSYEKL. Trimming shortened V by 0 bases and J by 4 bases, and 15 bases separated the two germline ends. The CDR3 spells CASSQDFRGGVYGYTF. In DNA form, the CDR3 reads TGCGCCAGCAGCCAAGACTTTCGCGGGGGAGTCTATGGCTACACCTTC.

This clonotype was picked up many times. The rearrangement uses TRBV12-3 or TRBV12-4 and TRBJ1-1; TRBD1 aligns across 9 bases. V gave up 6 bases and J gave up 2 bases; unmatched junction bases: 4. This CDR3 is built from 14 residues. DNA for the CDR3: TGTGCCAGCAGACCGGGACAGGGTAACACTGAAGCTTTCTTT. It is translated as CASRPGQGNTEAFF.

This clonotype was seen a few times. The chain employs TRBV6-5 and TRBJ2-2; TRBD1 aligns across 7 bases. The CDR3 sequence is 17 residues long. The ends lost 0 bases at V and 4 bases at J; junction bases unmatched: 8. CDR1 and CDR2 from the germline V gene are MNHEY and SVGAGI. The CDR3 nucleotides are TGTGCCAGCAGTTACTCAGTCCCCGGGACAGTCACCGGGGAGCTGTTTTTT. Its translation is CASSYSVPGTVTGELFF.

The rearrangement joins TRBV30 to TRBJ1-2, with D unresolved. CDR1 GTSNPN and CDR2 SVGIG come from the germline V gene (reference sequence). The CDR3 length is 10 residues. Trimming left V 5 bases short and J 2 bases short, with 3 bases between. The CDR3 region has the DNA TGTGCCTGGCGGAACTATGGCTACACCTTC. Protein sequence: CAWRNYGYTF.

This clonotype was detected only a few times. The chain carries TRBV5-6 and TRBJ1-2, with TRBD1 as a possible D gene (6 bases). V lost 1 base and J lost 4, with 8 bases in between. Per germline, CDR1 SGHDT and CDR2 YYEEEE. The CDR3 is 13 amino acids. The CDR3 region is CASSLQGTYGYTF. The CDR3 DNA sequence: TGTGCCAGCAGCTTGCAGGGGACCTATGGCTACACCTTC.

In its sample, this clonotype was seen once. Possible read error: a much larger clone is one base away. The V call is TRBV24-1, the J call TRBJ2-3; no clear D. Germline loops: CDR1 KGHDR, CDR2 SFDVKD. The CDR3 contains 13 residues. The CDR3 DNA reads TGTGCCACCAGAGATTTGCACTTGGGTACGCAGTATTTT. Translation: CATRDLHLGTQYF.

This clonotype was detected a few times. V is TRBV2 and J is TRBJ2-5, with D unresolved. The CDR3 is made up of 13 amino acids. Germline V gene data show CDR1 as SNHLY and CDR2 as FYNNEI. Trimming pared 5 bases from V and 5 bases from J, leaving 12 bases between. The chain's CDR3 is CASSPPGSETQYF. The DNA for the CDR3 is TGTGCCAGCAGTCCCCCGGGTTCGGAGACCCAGTACTTC.

The chain uses TRBV4-1 and TRBJ2-5; 10 bases agree with TRBD1. The CDR3 covers 14 residues. Germline V gives CDR1 MGHRA, CDR2 YSYEKL. V lost 1 base to trimming and J lost 6 bases; unmatched junction nucleotides: 2. DNA for the CDR3: TGCGCCAGCAGCCAAGTGGACAGGGGGAAGACCCAGTACTTC. Amino acid sequence: CASSQVDRGKTQYF.

This clonotype was observed a handful of times. The genes are TRBV6-5 and TRBJ2-1, with 7 bases lining up with TRBD1. Germline-derived CDR1 and CDR2 are MNHEY and SVGAGI. J was trimmed by 9 bases and V by 0 bases; bases with no gene match: 5. CDR3 length: 14 residues. CDR3 DNA sequence: TGTGCCAGCAGTTACTCGGACAGGTACGGTGAGCAGTTCTTC. Residues: CASSYSDRYGEQFF.

This clonotype occurred a few times. The chain combines TRBV12-3 or TRBV12-4 with TRBJ2-1; 8 bases map to TRBD2. CDR3 length equals 16 residues. Trimming at V came to 1 base and at J to 0 bases, leaving 2 bases not matched to a gene. The chain's CDR3 is CASSLGSGNSYNEQFF. For the CDR3, the DNA is TGTGCCAGCAGTTTAGGTAGCGGGAACTCCTACAATGAGCAGTTCTTC.

The CDR3 DNA is TGTGCCAGCAGCCAAGATCTGGGGCCCTGGCCGGATGGCTACACCTTC. Its translation: CASSQDLGPWPDGYTF. V and J are TRBV4-2 and TRBJ1-2, with a weak D call TRBD1 (5 bases). Germline CDR1 is LGHNA and CDR2 is YNFKEQ. This CDR3 contains 16 residues. The ends were cut back, 0 bases at V and 6 bases at J, with 17 bases in the middle.

CDR3 DNA sequence: TGTGCCAGCAGCGAGTCCTACCTTCGGAGCACAGATACGCAGTATTTT. This sequence encodes CASSESYLRSTDTQYF. The gene calls are TRBV14 and TRBJ2-3, with unresolved D. Trimming shortened V by 5 bases and J by 0 bases, and 15 bases separated the two germline ends. Germline values: CDR1 SGHDN, CDR2 FVKESK. This CDR3 contains 16 residues.

The chain is built from TRBV15 and TRBJ1-2; D might be TRBD1 (6 bases). The CDR3 runs to 17 residues. Trimming stripped 2 bases from V and 4 bases from J, with 20 bases between. Germline V gene lookup returns CDR1 LNHNV and CDR2 YYDKDF (reference sequence). CDR3 amino acids: CATSRTYGGAPPYGYTF. The CDR3 DNA sequence: TGTGCCACCAGCAGAACCTATGGGGGGGCACCCCCCTATGGCTACACCTTC.

This clonotype occurred a few times. The chain is built from TRBV6-5 and TRBJ2-1, with a tentative D call TRBD2 (6 bases). Trimming took off 8 bases at V and 9 bases at J, with 11 bases between the two ends. The germline CDR1 and CDR2 sequences are MNHEY and SVGAGI. The CDR3 totals 11 residues. For the CDR3, the DNA is TGTGCCAGCGGGAGGCCTGGTGAGCAGTTCTTC. Amino acid sequence: CASGRPGEQFF.

This clonotype was detected a few times. The chain joins TRBV18 to TRBJ2-1; D might be TRBD2 (6 bases). Trimming cost V 3 bases and J 0 bases, with 9 bases left between them. The CDR3 is 15 residues long. Germline CDR1 reads KGHSH; CDR2 reads LQKENI. The CDR3 sequence is CASSPWGDSYNEQFF. For the CDR3, the DNA is TGTGCCAGCTCACCGTGGGGGGACTCCTACAATGAGCAGTTCTTC.

This chain connects TRBV28 to TRBJ1-6; TRBD1 is a possible D gene (6 bases). Germline loops: CDR1 MDHEN, CDR2 SYDVKM. V lost 2 bases and J 2 bases, leaving 13 bases between the germline ends. This CDR3 region has 17 residues. The CDR3 nucleotides are TGTGCCAGCAGTTTAATGCATGGACAGCCCTATAATTCACCCCTCCACTTT. Its translation is CASSLMHGQPYNSPLHF. Variable domain in full (rest from reference TRBV28 and TRBJ1-6): DVKVTQSSRYLVKRTGEKVFLECVQDMDHENMFWYRQDPGLGLRLIYFSYDVKMKEKGDIPEGYSVSREKKERFSLILESASTNQTSMYLCASSLMHGQPYNSPLHFGNGTRLTVT.

There are a few counts of this clonotype. The J gene is TRBJ1-1, the V gene TRBV9; D gene uncertain. V lost 3 bases to trimming and J lost 0 bases, with 9 bases between them. CDR3 size: 14 residues. CDR1 is SGDLS and CDR2 is YYNGEE in the germline V gene. CDR3 sequence (DNA): TGTGCCAGCAGCGCAACGTCACTGAACACTGAAGCTTTCTTT. It is translated as CASSATSLNTEAFF.

A few counts support this clonotype. The rearrangement links TRBV28 to TRBJ2-1; 8 positions agree with TRBD1. V lost 8 bases to trimming and J lost 9 bases; unmatched junction nucleotides: 15. CDR3 length equals 15 residues. Per germline, CDR1 MDHEN and CDR2 SYDVKM. This CDR3 is CASRAGPGGFLEQFF. In DNA form, the CDR3 reads TGTGCCAGCCGTGCGGGGCCAGGGGGCTTTCTTGAGCAGTTCTTC.

In its sample, this clonotype was seen a few times. Written as DNA, the CDR3 is TGTGCCAGCAGGGGACAAACTAGGCTGTGTGGCAATGAGCAGTTCTTC. Translation: CASRGQTRLCGNEQFF. The chain links TRBV6-4 to TRBJ2-1, with D possibly matching TRBD1 (6 bases). CDR3 length: 16 amino acids. V gave up 6 bases and J gave up 6 bases, with 21 bases separating them. Germline CDR1 and CDR2: MRHNA and SNTAGT.

This clonotype was detected a few times. V usage is TRBV6-2 or TRBV6-3 and J usage is TRBJ2-5; D perhaps matches TRBD1 (6 bases). The CDR3 runs to 13 residues. Germline CDR1 and CDR2: MNHEY and SVGEGT. V lost 4 bases to trimming and J lost 5 bases, with 11 bases between them. Written as DNA, the CDR3 is TGTGCCAGCAGTTGGGGGCATTGGGAGACCCAGTACTTC. Its translation: CASSWGHWETQYF.

This clonotype was detected many times. This rearrangement joins TRBV28 to TRBJ2-5; TRBD2 matches 7 bases. Per the germline V gene, CDR1 is MDHEN and CDR2 is SYDVKM. V trimming: 2 bases; J trimming: 4 bases; junction bases outside the gene matches: 13. This CDR3 region has 17 residues. The CDR3 nucleotides are TGTGCCAGCAGTTTAAATCTCTGGGACTACCATGGAGAGACCCAGTACTTC. Encoded protein: CASSLNLWDYHGETQYF.

The CDR3 here is CASSFGLAGGRTQYF. The DNA of the CDR3 is TGTGCCAGCAGTTTTGGGCTAGCGGGAGGGCGGACCCAGTACTTC. V is TRBV6-5 and J is TRBJ2-5; 12 nucleotides agree with TRBD2. Germline trimming cut 4 bases from V and 7 bases from J; bases unmatched to any gene: 7. Germline V lookup: CDR1 MNHEY, CDR2 SVGAGI. This CDR3 region has 15 residues.

The sample holds many counts of this clonotype. The genes are TRBV12-3 or TRBV12-4 and TRBJ2-5, with a tentative D call TRBD2 (6 bases). This CDR3 spans 13 amino acids. V lost 1 base, J lost 4 bases, and 7 bases lay in between. The CDR3 DNA reads as TGTGCCAGCAGTTTAGTGGGAGGAGAGACCCAGTACTTC. Its translation: CASSLVGGETQYF.

This clonotype was seen a few times. The V and J genes are TRBV25-1 and TRBJ2-6; D gene uncertain. V lost 7 bases and J 2 bases, leaving 9 bases between the germline ends. Germline V gives CDR1 MGHDK, CDR2 SYGVNS. This CDR3 region has 14 residues. In nucleotides, the CDR3 is TGTGCCAGCACCGATAACGCTGGGGCCAACGTCCTGACTTTC. Translating it yields CASTDNAGANVLTF.

V is TRBV14 and J is TRBJ1-2; 9 bases map to TRBD1. J gave up 4 bases and V 3 bases, and 3 bases lay outside the gene matches. The CDR3 has 14 amino acids. Germline V gene lookup returns CDR1 SGHDN and CDR2 FVKESK. CDR3 in DNA: TGTGCCAGCAGCCAGGACAGGGGTGTCTATGGCTACACCTTC. Translation: CASSQDRGVYGYTF.

This clonotype has at least ten counts. V usage is TRBV28 and J usage is TRBJ2-5, with D tentatively TRBD2 (7 bases). Germline V gives CDR1 MDHEN, CDR2 SYDVKM. The CDR3 spans 16 residues. V lost 7 bases and J 3 bases, leaving 21 bases between the germline ends. DNA for the CDR3: TGTGCCAGCACCTTGGAGGGGGGCGGGGGAAAAGAGACCCAGTACTTC. Protein sequence: CASTLEGGGGKETQYF.

This clonotype appeared a few times. The rearrangement uses TRBV11-1 and TRBJ2-7, with D possibly matching TRBD2 (7 bases). The length of the CDR3 is 19 residues. Trimming left V 4 bases short and J 6 bases short, with 31 bases between. Germline V lookup: CDR1 SGHAT, CDR2 FQDESV (reference sequence). The CDR3 sequence: CASSSLRTGSDGGRFEQYF. The CDR3 DNA reads TGTGCCAGCAGCTCGCTCCGCACAGGGTCTGACGGCGGGAGATTCGAGCAGTACTTC.